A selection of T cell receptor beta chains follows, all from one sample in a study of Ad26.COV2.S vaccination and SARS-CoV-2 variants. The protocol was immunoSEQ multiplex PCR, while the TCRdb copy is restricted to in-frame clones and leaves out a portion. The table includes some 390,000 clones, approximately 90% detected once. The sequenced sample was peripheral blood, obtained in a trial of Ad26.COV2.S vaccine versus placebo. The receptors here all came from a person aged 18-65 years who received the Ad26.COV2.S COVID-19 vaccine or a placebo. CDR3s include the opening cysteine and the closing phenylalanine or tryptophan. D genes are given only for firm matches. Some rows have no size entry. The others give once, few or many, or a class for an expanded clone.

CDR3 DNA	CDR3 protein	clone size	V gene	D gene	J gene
TGTGCCAGCAGCTCACCGACAGGGTTGGGCACTGAAGCTTTCTTT	CASSSPTGLGTEAFF	.	TRBV7-9	TRBD1	TRBJ1-1
TGCGCCAGCGGCTTGACACCCGCCTACGAGCAGTACTTC	CASGLTPAYEQYF	.	TRBV5-1	.	TRBJ2-7
TGTGCCAGCAGTTACTCACCTACTAGTGGGTACGAGCAGTACTTC	CASSYSPTSGYEQYF	.	TRBV6-2/TRBV6-3	.	TRBJ2-7
TGTGCCAGCAGGGCCTCGGGCAGGGCCTCCAATCAGCCCCAGCATTTT	CASRASGRASNQPQHF	.	TRBV28	.	TRBJ1-5
TGTGCCAGGAACCCGCAGACGAGTAATAGCGTCCCCAATAGCAATCAGCCCCAGCATTTT	CARNPQTSNSVPNSNQPQHF	.	TRBV19	.	TRBJ1-5
TGTGCCAGCAGCCAAGAGTGGCAGGACCACGGCTACACCTTC	CASSQEWQDHGYTF	.	TRBV3-1/TRBV3-2	.	TRBJ1-2
TGTGCCAGCAGCAACTCTGGGGATGAGCAGTTCTTC	CASSNSGDEQFF	.	TRBV6-2/TRBV6-3	.	TRBJ2-1
TGTGCCTGGAGCGAGACTAGCGGGAGGAGGGAGCAGTACTTC	CAWSETSGRREQYF	.	TRBV30	TRBD2	TRBJ2-7
TGCGCCAGCAGCCCACCTAGGGGTGAGCAGTTCTTC	CASSPPRGEQFF	.	TRBV4-1	.	TRBJ2-1
TGCAGCGCCGCCGGCGGGGGAGGAACTGAAGCTTTCTTT	CSAAGGGGTEAFF	few	TRBV29-1	.	TRBJ1-1
TGTGCCATCAGTGAGACAGGGGATAACTATGGCTACACCTTC	CAISETGDNYGYTF	.	TRBV10-3	TRBD1	TRBJ1-2
TGTGCCAGCAGCCGTTCGGTACAAGAGACCCAGTACTTC	CASSRSVQETQYF	once	TRBV5-6	.	TRBJ2-5
TGTGCCAGTAGCACGGGGACCGCATTTGCGAATTCACCCCTCCACTTT	CASSTGTAFANSPLHF	.	TRBV19	.	TRBJ1-6
TGTGCCAGCAGCCCTAGTGGGGCCAATGAAAAACTGTTTTTT	CASSPSGANEKLFF	.	TRBV28	.	TRBJ1-4
TGTGCCAGCAGCAAAGAGAAAGAGACTAGCACATACAATGAGCAGTTCTTC	CASSKEKETSTYNEQFF	.	TRBV21-1	.	TRBJ2-1
TGTGCCAGCAGTGACTCAGGGGTGGGCGAGCAGTACTTC	CASSDSGVGEQYF	.	TRBV6-5	.	TRBJ2-7
TGCAGCGTTGAAACCTGGGTGGGGAATGAGCAGTTCTTC	CSVETWVGNEQFF	.	TRBV29-1	.	TRBJ2-1
TGTGCCTGGACGGGACAGGGCCCCACCGGGGAGCTGTTTTTT	CAWTGQGPTGELFF	.	TRBV30	TRBD1	TRBJ2-2
TGTGCCAGTACTCATGGGGTTGGCTACACCTTC	CASTHGVGYTF	.	TRBV19	.	TRBJ1-2
TGTGCCAGTAGTAGCAGCCGGGACCAATGGACCCAGTACTTC	CASSSSRDQWTQYF	.	TRBV19	.	TRBJ2-5
TGTGCCAGCAGTCCCACGGGTAATTTACACACAGATACGCAGTATTTT	CASSPTGNLHTDTQYF	few	TRBV6-4	.	TRBJ2-3
TGTGCCAGCAGCCGGACAGGGGACACCGGGGAGCTGTTTTTT	CASSRTGDTGELFF	.	TRBV25-1	TRBD1	TRBJ2-2